The 27 T cell receptor beta chains reported below all come from one sample, sequenced in a study of T cells after yellow fever vaccination. Via MiXCR, TCRdb re-called the 5' RACE reads, giving one row per CDR3 protein. The sample yields nearly 550,000 distinct CDR3 sequences, under 25% seen once. Specimen: PBMCs, collected 15 days after the yellow fever booster vaccination. The receptors originated from a man aged 30-40 years who received the YFV17D yellow fever vaccine.

This clonotype was counted only a few times. This CDR3 reads CASSDPEWAQETQYF. DNA for the CDR3: TGTGCCAGCAGTGACCCGGAGTGGGCCCAAGAGACCCAGTACTTC. The V call is TRBV25-1, the J call TRBJ2-5; D ambiguous. Germline CDR1 and CDR2: MGHDK and SYGVNS. CDR3 length: 15 residues. The V and J ends lost 3 bases and 1 base respectively, with 12 bases between them.

V usage is TRBV12-3 or TRBV12-4 and J usage is TRBJ2-6; 10 nucleotides line up with TRBD1. Trimming took 5 bases from V and 2 from J; bases not matched to a gene: 3. This CDR3 has 16 residues. The CDR3 DNA reads TGTGCCAGCAGTCACGGGACAGGGGCTGGGGCCAACGTCCTGACTTTC. Translation: CASSHGTGAGANVLTF.

This clonotype has more than one count but fewer than ten. The chain carries TRBV7-6 and TRBJ2-6; no reliable D call. Germline V gene data show CDR1 as SGHVS and CDR2 as FNYEAQ. CDR3 length: 15 residues. V lost 5 bases and J lost 4, with 12 bases in between. Here the CDR3 DNA reads TGTGCCAGCAGCCAGTTAACCTCGGGGGCCAACGTCCTGACTTTC. It codes for CASSQLTSGANVLTF.

This clonotype was counted only a few times. The chain links TRBV6-1 to TRBJ2-2, with D possibly matching TRBD1 (5 bases). Trimming removed 7 bases from V and 7 bases from J, with 16 bases in between. Germline V gives CDR1 MNHNS, CDR2 SASEGT. This CDR3 region has 14 residues. The CDR3 sequence is CASNSGQGIGELFF. The DNA of the CDR3 is TGTGCCAGCAACTCAGGGCAAGGGATCGGGGAGCTGTTTTTT.

This chain connects TRBV15 to TRBJ2-2; 8 bases map to TRBD2. Trimming at V came to 0 bases and at J to 0 bases, leaving 3 bases not matched to a gene. The CDR3 is 17 amino acids. CDR1 and CDR2 (germline): LNHNV, YYDKDF (reference sequence). Written as DNA, the CDR3 is TGTGCCACCAGCAGAGATAGACTAGCGACGAACACCGGGGAGCTGTTTTTT. This gives the protein CATSRDRLATNTGELFF.

The J gene is TRBJ1-5, the V gene TRBV3-1, with D possibly matching TRBD1 (5 bases). Germline values: CDR1 LGHDT, CDR2 YNNKEL (reference sequence). This CDR3 is built from 16 residues. V was pared by 2 bases and J by 4 bases, with 15 bases between. Here the CDR3 DNA reads TGTGCCAGCAGCCAATTTGGTGGGACTGTTAATCAGCCCCAGCATTTT. It translates to CASSQFGGTVNQPQHF.

The chain recombines TRBV6-5 with TRBJ2-3; D tentatively fits TRBD1 or TRBD2 (5 bases each). Trimming took off 2 bases at V and 0 bases at J, with 9 bases between the two ends. There are 15 residues in the CDR3. In germline, CDR1 is MNHEY, CDR2 SVGAGI. The CDR3 sequence: CASSYRDLSTDTQYF. For the CDR3, the DNA is TGTGCCAGCAGTTACCGGGACCTAAGCACAGATACGCAGTATTTT.

The chain links TRBV28 to TRBJ2-1, with D possibly TRBD2 on 7 matching bases. Trimming shortened V by 7 bases and J by 0 bases, and 16 bases separated the two germline ends. Looked up from germline, CDR1 is MDHEN and CDR2 is SYDVKM. The CDR3 is 16 residues long. The CDR3 bases are TGTGCCAGCACAATAGGGGGAGGGAACTCCTACAATGAGCAGTTCTTC. Protein: CASTIGGGNSYNEQFF.

The V call is TRBV6-1, the J call TRBJ2-7; 13 bases are shared with TRBD2. This CDR3 has 13 residues. V lost 8 bases, J lost 5 bases, and 3 bases stayed unmatched. CDR1 is MNHNS, CDR2 SASEGT, per germline. The CDR3 protein is CASGLAGDHEQYF. The CDR3 DNA reads as TGTGCCAGCGGACTAGCGGGAGACCACGAGCAGTACTTC.

The CDR3 nucleotides are TGTGCCAGCAGCCATTGTCTGGACTACGAGCAGTACTTC. It is translated as CASSHCLDYEQYF. The V and J genes are TRBV4-2 and TRBJ2-7; no definite D call. V was trimmed by 3 bases and J by 3 bases, leaving 9 bases between them. Germline loops: CDR1 LGHNA, CDR2 YNFKEQ. The length of the CDR3 is 13 residues.

The chain joins TRBV19 to TRBJ2-7, with a tentative D call TRBD1 (5 bases). V was cut by 5 bases and J by 5 bases, with 13 bases left in between. CDR3 length: 13 residues. Germline loops: CDR1 LNHDA, CDR2 SQIVND (reference sequence). CDR3 amino acids: CASSPRQTHEQYF. For the CDR3, the DNA is TGTGCCAGTAGTCCCAGACAGACCCACGAGCAGTACTTC. The whole variable domain, filled in from reference TRBV19 and TRBJ2-7, reads DGGITQSPKYLFRKEGQNVTLSCEQNLNHDAMYWYRQDPGQGLRLIYYSQIVNDFQKGDIAEGYSVSREKKESFPLTVTSAQKNPTAFYLCASSPRQTHEQYFGPGTRLTVT.

In this sample, this clonotype turned up a few times. The V and J genes are TRBV19 and TRBJ2-6, with no clear D. In germline, CDR1 is LNHDA, CDR2 SQIVND (reference sequence). This CDR3 has 15 residues. Trimming took 4 bases from V and 1 from J, leaving 8 bases between them. In DNA, the CDR3 is TGTGCCAGTAGTAACGACGGATCTGGGGCCAACGTCCTGACTTTC. Amino acids: CASSNDGSGANVLTF.

Only a few counts were recorded for this clonotype. The rearrangement uses TRBV11-2 and TRBJ2-5; D remains unclear. Trimming removed 1 base at V and 2 bases at J, with 11 bases between. The germline gives CDR1 SGHAT, CDR2 FQNNGV. This CDR3 is 15 amino acids long. CDR3 DNA sequence: TGTGCCAGCAGCTTAGGCTGGAATCAACAAGAGACCCAGTACTTC. Its protein product is CASSLGWNQQETQYF.

The rearrangement uses TRBV12-5 and TRBJ2-1, with TRBD2 identical over 7 bases. There are 17 residues in the CDR3. Germline V gives CDR1 LGHNT, CDR2 FRNRAP. J was trimmed by 4 bases and V by 0 bases; bases with no gene match: 9. CDR3 region: CASGLVTSGANYNEQFF. CDR3 coding DNA: TGTGCTAGTGGTTTGGTAACAAGCGGGGCAAATTACAATGAGCAGTTCTTC.

This clonotype occurred a few times. The chain uses TRBV20-1 and TRBJ2-2; TRBD1 is a possible D gene (5 bases). This CDR3 spans 13 amino acids. The germline V and J ends were trimmed by 5 bases and 3 bases, with 10 bases remaining between them. CDR1 DFQATT and CDR2 SNEGSKA come from the germline V gene (reference sequence). The CDR3 region is CSAQGVDTGELFF. The CDR3 DNA follows: TGCAGTGCTCAAGGGGTCGACACCGGGGAGCTGTTTTTT.

J is TRBJ2-2 and V is TRBV4-3, with D possibly matching TRBD2 (6 bases). Germline CDR1 reads LGHNA; CDR2 reads YSLEER. The CDR3 is 15 amino acids. The germline V and J ends were trimmed by 9 bases and 5 bases, with 19 bases remaining between them. The CDR3 protein is CASRRVGRRTGELFF. The CDR3 DNA follows: TGCGCCAGTCGAAGGGTGGGGAGGAGAACCGGGGAGCTGTTTTTT.

The chain links TRBV29-1 to TRBJ1-1, with D possibly being TRBD1 (5 bases). This CDR3 is 12 amino acids long. CDR1 is SQVTM, CDR2 ANQGSEA, per germline. Trimming removed 6 bases at V and 7 bases at J, with 15 bases between. CDR3 bases: TGCAGCGTGCGCAGGGATGTGGATGAAGCTTTCTTT. Amino acid sequence: CSVRRDVDEAFF.

This clonotype turned up a few times. This chain's CDR3 is CSAGTGQTEQYF. The CDR3 region has the DNA TGCAGTGCTGGAACGGGACAGACAGAGCAGTACTTC. The chain joins TRBV20-1 to TRBJ2-7; 7 positions agree with TRBD1. Germline CDR1 is DFQATT and CDR2 is SNEGSKA (reference sequence). The CDR3 is 12 amino acids. Unmatched junction bases numbered 8, after V lost 5 bases and J lost 7 bases.

The chain recombines TRBV27 with TRBJ1-1; possibly TRBD1 for D (5 bases). The CDR3 covers 15 residues. The V end lost 4 bases, the J end lost 4 bases, and 16 bases lay between the germline ends. CDR1 and CDR2 (germline): MNHEY, SMNVEV (reference sequence). CDR3 residues: CASSSTRGKGTEAFF. CDR3 sequence (DNA): TGTGCCAGCAGTTCGACGAGGGGTAAGGGCACTGAAGCTTTCTTT.

This clonotype was seen only a few times. The rearrangement joins TRBV20-1 to TRBJ2-7; 7 bases are shared with TRBD2. Trimming removed 0 bases from V and 2 bases from J; junction bases left unmatched: 4. This CDR3 has 14 residues. The germline CDR1 and CDR2 sequences are DFQATT and SNEGSKA (reference sequence). For the CDR3, the DNA is TGCAGTGCTAGAGAGGGCGGGAGTGCCTACGAGCAGTACTTC. Its protein is CSAREGGSAYEQYF.

This clonotype turned up a few times. The V and J genes are TRBV7-6 and TRBJ2-7; 10 nucleotides agree with TRBD2. CDR3 length equals 15 residues. Per germline, CDR1 SGHVS and CDR2 FNYEAQ. Trimming at V came to 5 bases and at J to 3 bases, leaving 7 bases not matched to a gene. In nucleotides, the CDR3 is TGTGCCAGCAGCCCCACTAGCGGGGCCAGCTACGAGCAGTACTTC. This codes for CASSPTSGASYEQYF.

The chain recombines TRBV7-3 with TRBJ2-1; no definite D call. CDR1 is SGHTA, CDR2 FQGTGA, per germline. CDR3 length: 15 residues. V lost 1 base to trimming and J lost 4 bases, with 11 bases between them. CDR3 in amino acids: CASSLMGLEYNEQFF. Written as DNA, the CDR3 is TGTGCCAGCAGCTTAATGGGCCTAGAATACAATGAGCAGTTCTTC.

This clonotype was counted only a few times. This chain connects TRBV20-1 to TRBJ2-5; D call uncertain. The V end lost 3 bases, the J end lost 4 bases, and 12 bases lay between the germline ends. The CDR3 length is 13 residues. From germline, CDR1 is DFQATT and CDR2 SNEGSKA (reference sequence). Here the CDR3 DNA reads TGCAGTGCTAGTATCACTGCGTTAGAGACCCAGTACTTC. As protein: CSASITALETQYF.

The rearrangement uses TRBV5-1 and TRBJ2-5; perhaps TRBD1 as D (5 bases). V lost 4 bases and J 0 bases, leaving 19 bases between the germline ends. In germline, CDR1 is SGHRS, CDR2 YFSETQ. The CDR3 is made up of 17 amino acids. CDR3 sequence reads: CASSLLPSDRNQETQYF. The CDR3 DNA is TGCGCCAGCAGCCTCCTTCCTTCTGACAGAAACCAAGAGACCCAGTACTTC.

The chain combines TRBV7-8 with TRBJ2-1; D may be TRBD2 (6 bases). The germline V gene encodes CDR1 SGHVS and CDR2 FQNEAQ. The CDR3 runs to 17 residues. V shed 3 bases and J shed 1 base, with 16 bases lying between them. The CDR3 nucleotides are TGTGCCAGCAGCTTTCGGCGGGACCGCCCTTCCTACAATGAGCAGTTCTTC. It specifies CASSFRRDRPSYNEQFF.

The sample holds a few counts of this clonotype. The J gene is TRBJ2-1, the V gene TRBV20-1; D gene unclear. CDR3 size: 11 residues. Germline V CDR1 and CDR2: DFQATT, SNEGSKA (reference sequence). The V end was cut by 4 bases, the J end by 5 bases, with 6 bases between. The CDR3 DNA reads as TGCAGTGCTATCCAGGACAATGAGCAGTTCTTC. This sequence encodes CSAIQDNEQFF.

The sample holds a few counts of this clonotype. The CDR3 region is CAISAKREENTGELFF. The CDR3 region has the DNA TGTGCCATCAGTGCCAAGCGGGAGGAAAACACCGGGGAGCTGTTTTTT. The chain carries TRBV10-3 and TRBJ2-2; TRBD2 agrees at 9 bases. CDR1 ENHRY and CDR2 SYGVKD come from the germline V gene. With 4 bases clipped from V and 2 bases from J, the junction kept 5 bases outside the gene matches. CDR3 size: 16 residues.